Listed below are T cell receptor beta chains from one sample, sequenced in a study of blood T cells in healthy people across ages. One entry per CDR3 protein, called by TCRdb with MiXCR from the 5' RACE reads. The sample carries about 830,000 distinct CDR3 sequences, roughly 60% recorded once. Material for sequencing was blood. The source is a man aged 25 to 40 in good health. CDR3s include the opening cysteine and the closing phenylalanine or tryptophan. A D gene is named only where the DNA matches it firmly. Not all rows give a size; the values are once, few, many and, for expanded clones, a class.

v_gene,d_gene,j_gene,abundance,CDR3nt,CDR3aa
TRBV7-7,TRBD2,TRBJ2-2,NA,TGTGCCAGCAGCCCGGTAGCGGGGGGGCCCACCGAGGAGCTGTTTTTT,CASSPVAGGPTEELFF
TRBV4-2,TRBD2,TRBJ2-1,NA,TGTGCCAGCGTTCCCTGGGCTAGCGGGGGGGGCGGTGCCTACAATGAGCAGTTCTTC,CASVPWASGGGGAYNEQFF
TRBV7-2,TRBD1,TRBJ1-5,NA,TGTGCCAGCAGCCCGGACAGGGGGAATTTTCAGCCCCAGCATTTT,CASSPDRGNFQPQHF
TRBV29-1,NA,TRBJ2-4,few,TGCAGCGTGCATTCACTCAGGGGTGACATTCAGTACTTC,CSVHSLRGDIQYF
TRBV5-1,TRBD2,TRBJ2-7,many,TGTGCCAGCAGCTTGGGACTAGCAGGAGGAGAGCAGTACTTC,CASSLGLAGGEQYF
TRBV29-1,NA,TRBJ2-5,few,TGCAGCGTTGATGTAGTGGGTACTAGTAGGGAGACCCAGTACTTC,CSVDVVGTSRETQYF
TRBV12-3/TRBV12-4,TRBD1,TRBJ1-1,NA,TGTGCCAGCAGGCAGGGGGGCTATTTTGAAGCTTTCTTT,CASRQGGYFEAFF
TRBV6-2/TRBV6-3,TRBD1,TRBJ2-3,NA,TGTGCCAGCAGTTCTCGGACAGGGACAAGCACAGATACGCAGTATTTT,CASSSRTGTSTDTQYF
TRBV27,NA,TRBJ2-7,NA,TGTGCCAGCAGCCTCCGCGGGACAGACTCCTACGAGCAGTACTTC,CASSLRGTDSYEQYF
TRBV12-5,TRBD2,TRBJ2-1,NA,TGTGCTAGTGGTGCGGGGGGTGAGCAGTTCTTC,CASGAGGEQFF
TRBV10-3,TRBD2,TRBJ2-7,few,TGTGCCGTAGGGACTATCTCCTACGAGCAGTACTTC,CAVGTISYEQYF
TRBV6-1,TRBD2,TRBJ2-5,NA,TGTGCCACCGGGACTAGCTATGAGACCCAGTACTTC,CATGTSYETQYF
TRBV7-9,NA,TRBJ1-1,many,TGTGCCAGCAGCTTAGGGTCCTACACCCCTTCAGCTTTCTTT,CASSLGSYTPSAFF
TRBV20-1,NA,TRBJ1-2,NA,TGCAGTGCTAGAGACAGCTCCCGGTATGGCTACACCTTC,CSARDSSRYGYTF
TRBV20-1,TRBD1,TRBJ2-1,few,TGCAGTGCTGATCGAGGGACAGGGATGATGGATGAGCAGTTCTTC,CSADRGTGMMDEQFF
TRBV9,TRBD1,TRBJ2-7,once,TGTGCCAGCAGCGTAGGGGACAGAACCTACGAGCAGTACTTC,CASSVGDRTYEQYF